One and the same sample provided the 21 T cell receptor beta chains below, sequenced in a study of blood T cell repertoires in COVID-19. Clones were read by immunoSEQ multiplex PCR, and TCRdb kept only the in-frame ones, dropping some. Of approximately 180,000 clones in the sample, 70% to 90% were seen once. The sequencing sample was made of peripheral blood. Receptor source: a man aged 55 to 69 with acute or convalescent COVID-19.

The genes are TRBV5-4 and TRBJ2-1; the D gene is possibly TRBD1 (6 bases). V was pared by 2 bases and J by 6 bases, with 15 bases between. Germline assignment: CDR1 SGHNT and CDR2 YYREEE (reference sequence). The CDR3 is 15 amino acids. CDR3 amino acids: CASSFDQGPLNEQFF. CDR3 DNA: TGTGCCAGCAGCTTCGATCAGGGGCCTCTCAATGAGCAGTTCTTC.

Regarding this clone: The junction departs from germline at one end; a sequencing error may be responsible. V is TRBV7-8 and J is TRBJ2-2; no reliable D call. CDR3 length equals 14 residues. Germline-derived CDR1 and CDR2 are SGHVS and FQNEAQ. The CDR3 DNA reads TGTGCCAGCAGCTTAGTGCAGAACGCCGGGGAGCTGTTTTTT. This codes for CASSLVQNAGELFF.

In its sample, this clone was seen a few times. J is TRBJ2-7 and V is TRBV18; D is possibly TRBD2 (6 bases). V lost 4 bases, J lost 2 bases, and 15 bases lay in between. The CDR3 length is 15 residues. Germline CDR1 KGHSH, CDR2 LQKENI. The DNA for the CDR3 is TGTGCCAGCTCACTTTCCGGGACTGGAGCCTACGAGCAGTACTTC. Its translation: CASSLSGTGAYEQYF.

The chain couples TRBV3-1 (or the pseudogene TRBV3-2) to TRBJ2-5, with D possibly matching TRBD2 (6 bases). Trimming left V 3 bases short and J 3 bases short, with 14 bases between. The CDR3 is 15 amino acids. The germline CDR1 and CDR2 sequences are LGHDT and YNNKEL (reference sequence). CDR3 in DNA: TGTGCCAGCAGCCAGGTCATTAGCGGTGAAGAGACCCAGTACTTC. It encodes CASSQVISGEETQYF.

This sequence joins TRBV7-9 and TRBJ2-3; D perhaps matches TRBD2 (6 bases). With 5 bases removed from V and 0 bases from J, the gap between germline ends came to 9 bases. The CDR3 runs 14 residues. Germline V gene data show CDR1 as SEHNR and CDR2 as FQNEAQ (reference sequence). The CDR3 DNA reads TGTGCCAGCAGCATACGGGGGAGCACAGATACGCAGTATTTT. Its translation: CASSIRGSTDTQYF.

V and J are TRBV5-1 and TRBJ1-4; 7 positions match TRBD1. V lost 3 bases to trimming and J lost 3 bases; unmatched junction nucleotides: 8. The CDR3 contains 16 residues. The V gene's germline CDR1 is SGHRS and CDR2 YFSETQ. CDR3 bases: TGCGCCAGCAGCTCTGACAGGGCTGGGGCTAATGAAAAACTGTTTTTT. Translating it yields CASSSDRAGANEKLFF.

V is TRBV25-1 and J is TRBJ2-2; 7 nucleotides match TRBD1. The germline gives CDR1 MGHDK, CDR2 SYGVNS. Trimming cost V 2 bases and J 4 bases; bases outside gene matches: 1. There are 14 residues in the CDR3. As DNA, the CDR3 is TGTGCCAGCAGTGAAGGGACAGCCACCGGGGAGCTGTTTTTT. It is translated as CASSEGTATGELFF.

CDR3 amino acids: CASSPFRGSDTEAFF. CDR3 sequence (DNA): TGTGCCAGCTCACCTTTCAGGGGATCGGACACTGAAGCTTTCTTT. The V and J genes are TRBV18 and TRBJ1-1, with D possibly TRBD1 on 6 matching bases. In germline, CDR1 is KGHSH, CDR2 LQKENI. V gave up 3 bases and J gave up 3 bases, with 14 bases separating them. The CDR3 has 15 residues.

The gene calls are TRBV3-1 (or the pseudogene TRBV3-2) and TRBJ1-4, with 8 bases fitting TRBD1. The CDR3 is made up of 18 amino acids. Germline trimming cut 0 bases from V and 8 bases from J; bases unmatched to any gene: 14. Germline loops: CDR1 LGHDT, CDR2 YNNKEL (reference sequence). The CDR3 reads CASSQDPTRQGPGEKLFF. The CDR3, as DNA: TGTGCCAGCAGCCAAGATCCGACTAGACAGGGGCCGGGGGAAAAACTGTTTTTT.

This chain joins TRBV28 and TRBJ1-1; D is possibly TRBD1 (6 bases). Trimming stripped 5 bases from V and 10 bases from J, with 20 bases between. The CDR3 is made up of 14 amino acids. Looked up from germline, CDR1 is MDHEN and CDR2 is SYDVKM. CDR3 sequence (DNA): TGTGCCAGCAGTCCCGGACAGCCTACGTCCTCAGCTTTCTTT. This gives the protein CASSPGQPTSSAFF.

This clone was seen only a few times. The chain combines TRBV9 with TRBJ1-4; D possibly corresponds to TRBD1 (5 bases). With 4 bases removed from V and 3 bases from J, the gap between germline ends came to 10 bases. Germline CDR1 and CDR2: SGDLS and YYNGEE. The CDR3 is made up of 14 amino acids. CDR3 coding DNA: TGTGCCAGCAGCCAGGCGGGGGCTAATGAAAAACTGTTTTTT. Translation gives CASSQAGANEKLFF.

The chain joins TRBV7-9 to TRBJ2-6, with TRBD1 as a possible D gene (6 bases). V lost 5 bases, J lost 0 bases, and 8 bases lay in between. From germline, CDR1 is SEHNR and CDR2 FQNEAQ (reference sequence). The CDR3 consists of 15 residues. CDR3 amino acids: CASSRQVSGANVLTF. The DNA of the CDR3 is TGTGCCAGCAGCAGACAGGTCTCTGGGGCCAACGTCCTGACTTTC.

The chain couples TRBV18 to TRBJ2-2, with D perhaps matching TRBD1 (5 bases). Per germline, CDR1 KGHSH and CDR2 LQKENI. Trimming removed 3 bases from V and 1 base from J, with 15 bases in between. This CDR3 has 17 amino acids. In nucleotides, the CDR3 is TGTGCCAGCTCACCTCTTCGAACCGACAGGAACACCGGGGAGCTGTTTTTT. Its translation: CASSPLRTDRNTGELFF.

This clone was picked up a small number of times. CDR3 bases: TGTGCCAGCAGCGAGCGAGGAGGGACTGAAGCTTTCTTT. The encoded protein is CASSERGGTEAFF. This sequence joins TRBV11-3 and TRBJ1-1; D is undetermined. Per germline, CDR1 SGHNT and CDR2 YENEEA. This CDR3 has 13 residues. V was trimmed by 5 bases and J by 5 bases, leaving 12 bases between them.

The chain combines TRBV7-2 with TRBJ2-7; 9 bases are shared with TRBD1. CDR1 is SGHTA and CDR2 is FQGNSA in the germline V gene. CDR3 size: 15 residues. With V trimmed by 4 bases and J by 5 bases, 9 bases remained unmatched. The CDR3 loop reads CASSSPDRGADEQYF. Here the CDR3 DNA reads TGTGCCAGCAGCTCACCGGACAGGGGAGCCGACGAGCAGTACTTC. The variable domain in full, completed from reference TRBV7-2 and TRBJ2-7, reads GAGVSQSPSNKVTEKGKDVELRCDPISGHTALYWYRQSLGQGLEFLIYFQGNSAPDKSGLPSDRFSAERTGGSVSTLTIQRTQQEDSAVYLCASSSPDRGADEQYFGPGTRLTVT.

This rearrangement joins TRBV7-6 to TRBJ2-2, with 7 bases aligning to TRBD2. The V and J ends lost 1 base and 2 bases, in that order; junction bases with no gene match: 10. The CDR3 contains 18 residues. Germline V gene lookup returns CDR1 SGHVS and CDR2 FNYEAQ. CDR3 amino acids: CASSLGGGSGKNTGELFF. The DNA of the CDR3 is TGTGCCAGCAGCTTAGGTGGCGGGAGTGGAAAAAACACCGGGGAGCTGTTTTTT.

There are a few counts of this clone. The chain recombines TRBV7-6 with TRBJ2-1; D is possibly TRBD2 (5 bases). The V gene lost 5 bases and the J gene lost 1 base, with 15 bases spanning the gap. This CDR3 spans 16 amino acids. Germline V lookup: CDR1 SGHVS, CDR2 FNYEAQ. The CDR3 coding sequence is TGTGCCAGCAGCCAGAAAGGACGGGGTTCCTACAATGAGCAGTTCTTC. It codes for CASSQKGRGSYNEQFF.

V usage is TRBV9 and J usage is TRBJ2-1; a weak D match, TRBD2 (5 bases). The length of the CDR3 is 15 residues. Trimming cost V 4 bases and J 1 base, with 12 bases left between them. Per the germline V gene, CDR1 is SGDLS and CDR2 is YYNGEE. CDR3 DNA sequence: TGTGCCAGCAGCCTGGGAGAAGGGTCCTACAATGAGCAGTTCTTC. This encodes CASSLGEGSYNEQFF. The variable domain in full, with the rest retrieved from reference TRBV9 and TRBJ2-1, is DSGVTQTPKHLITATGQRVTLRCSPRSGDLSVYWYQQSLDQGLQFLIQYYNGEERAKGNILERFSAQQFPDLHSELNLSSLELGDSALYFCASSLGEGSYNEQFFGPGTRLTVL.

CDR3 in DNA: TGTGCCAGCAGTTGGGGGACAGGGAGACTGCCCCAGCATTTT. It encodes CASSWGTGRLPQHF. The genes are TRBV28 and TRBJ1-5, with TRBD1 matching 9 bases. Per germline, CDR1 MDHEN and CDR2 SYDVKM. V lost 4 bases, J lost 9 bases, and 7 bases stayed unmatched. The CDR3 runs 14 residues.

The chain combines TRBV28 with TRBJ2-1, with TRBD2 identical over 13 bases. This CDR3 comprises 14 residues. The germline V gene encodes CDR1 MDHEN and CDR2 SYDVKM. The V gene end was trimmed by 4 bases and the J gene end by 9 bases; junction bases not matched to a gene: 3. The CDR3 DNA sequence: TGTGCCAGCAGTTGGACTAGCGGGGGCGTTGAGCAGTTCTTC. Its protein is CASSWTSGGVEQFF.

Comment on this clone: Compared with germline, one end of the junction differs, possibly owing to a read error. DNA for the CDR3: TGTGCCAGCAGCCCGAGGACCGCGGGACTAGCGGGAGTACCAGACTTC. Translated, it gives CASSPRTAGLAGVPDF. The rearrangement links TRBV7-2 to TRBJ2-7; 14 nucleotides match TRBD2. Germline-derived CDR1 and CDR2 are SGHTA and FQGNSA. This CDR3 contains 16 residues.